These 22 T cell receptor beta chains share one sample of origin, sequenced in a study of blood T cell dynamics during melanoma immunotherapy. Time point: pre-treatment baseline. The repertoire was sequenced with immunoSEQ multiplex PCR; TCRdb's copy has only in-frame clones and lacks some. The data contain tens of thousands of clones, about nine tenths of them singletons. The starting material was blood, obtained from a patient treated with checkpoint blockade. These receptors all stem from a human donor with melanoma.

This chain links TRBV19 with TRBJ1-2; no clear D gene. The ends were cut back, 6 bases at V and 5 bases at J, with 10 bases in the middle. Germline CDR1 LNHDA, CDR2 SQIVND (reference sequence). This CDR3 contains 12 residues. CDR3 sequence reads: CASRDGRYGYTF. CDR3 coding DNA: TGTGCCAGTAGGGATGGACGGTATGGCTACACCTTC.

The chain joins TRBV5-6 to TRBJ2-3, with 8 bases matching TRBD1. The CDR3 extends over 15 amino acids. CDR1 and CDR2 from the germline V gene are SGHDT and YYEEEE. Trimming at V came to 1 base and at J to 2 bases, leaving 3 bases not matched to a gene. For the CDR3, the DNA is TGTGCCAGCAGCTTGTACCAGGGGGCCACAGATACGCAGTATTTT. It translates to CASSLYQGATDTQYF.

J is TRBJ2-2 and V is TRBV30; weak D call: TRBD2 (5 bases). CDR3 length: 13 residues. Trimming left V 0 bases short and J 9 bases short, with 11 bases between. Germline CDR1 and CDR2: GTSNPN and SVGIG (reference sequence). The CDR3 DNA reads TGTGCCTGGAGTGTCAGGACTCCCTGGGAGCTGTTTTTT. This codes for CAWSVRTPWELFF.

V is TRBV6-6 and J is TRBJ1-5; 10 nucleotides agree with TRBD1. Germline trimming cut 6 bases from V and 0 bases from J; bases unmatched to any gene: 5. CDR3 length equals 16 residues. Germline CDR1 is MNHNY and CDR2 is SVGAGI (reference sequence). This chain's CDR3 is CASSLGTGVSNQPQHF. In DNA form, the CDR3 reads TGTGCCAGCAGCCTCGGGACAGGGGTTAGCAATCAGCCCCAGCATTTT.

CDR3 residues: CASSSLVSREETQYF. CDR3 sequence (DNA): TGTGCCAGCAGCTCCCTAGTGAGTAGGGAAGAGACCCAGTACTTC. The J gene is TRBJ2-5, the V gene TRBV7-9; D is uncertain. V was trimmed by 4 bases and J by 3 bases, leaving 15 bases between them. The CDR3 covers 15 residues. Per germline, CDR1 SEHNR and CDR2 FQNEAQ (reference sequence). The variable domain in full, completed from reference TRBV7-9 and TRBJ2-5, reads DTGVSQNPRHKITKRGQNVTFRCDPISEHNRLYWYRQTLGQGPEFLTYFQNEAQLEKSRLLSDRFSAERPKGSFSTLEIQRTEQGDSAMYLCASSSLVSREETQYFGPGTRLLVL.

The chain joins TRBV4-1 to TRBJ2-1; 9 bases are a match to TRBD2. The V gene's germline CDR1 is MGHRA and CDR2 YSYEKL. The CDR3 length is 18 residues. Unmatched junction bases numbered 12, after V lost 1 base and J lost 5 bases. CDR3 in amino acids: CASSQVFLAGREDNEQFF. For the CDR3, the DNA is TGCGCCAGCAGCCAAGTTTTCCTAGCGGGACGGGAGGACAATGAGCAGTTCTTC.

This chain connects TRBV10-2 to TRBJ1-1, with 7 nucleotides matching TRBD1. Losses at the gene ends were 5 bases for V and 1 base for J; bases not matched to a gene: 4. The CDR3 extends over 14 amino acids. Germline V CDR1 and CDR2: WSHSY, SAAADI. CDR3 nucleotide sequence: TGCGCCAGCAGTCCAGGGGGTTGGAACACTGAAGCTTTCTTT. Translation: CASSPGGWNTEAFF.

CDR3 coding DNA: TGTGCCACCAGCAGAGAGCTAGAGGGTTTTTCACCCCTCCACTTT. Translated: CATSRELEGFSPLHF. This chain connects TRBV15 to TRBJ1-6; D not resolved. Trimming took off 0 bases at V and 9 bases at J, with 12 bases between the two ends. Germline loops: CDR1 LNHNV, CDR2 YYDKDF (reference sequence). CDR3 length: 15 residues.

This chain links TRBV7-2 with TRBJ1-4; D unclear. The CDR3 is 14 amino acids. V lost 4 bases and J 7 bases, leaving 13 bases between the germline ends. Looked up from germline, CDR1 is SGHTA and CDR2 is FQGNSA. The CDR3 here is CASSSSSLGEKLFF. For the CDR3, the DNA is TGTGCCAGCAGCTCCTCTTCACTGGGTGAAAAACTGTTTTTT.

The genes are TRBV29-1 and TRBJ2-7; D unclear. CDR1 and CDR2 (germline): SQVTM, ANQGSEA. The CDR3 spans 13 residues. The ends were cut back, 6 bases at V and 6 bases at J, with 18 bases in the middle. CDR3 amino acids: CSVRRAPVGEQYF. CDR3 nucleotide sequence: TGCAGCGTCCGACGGGCCCCAGTGGGCGAGCAGTACTTC.

The chain has TRBV7-3 and TRBJ2-5; 8 positions match TRBD2. Trimming took 5 bases from V and 0 from J; bases not matched to a gene: 8. Germline V gene data show CDR1 as SGHTA and CDR2 as FQGTGA. The CDR3 spans 16 residues. The CDR3 region has the DNA TGTGCCAGCAGCCCCGGGGTAGCGGGGTACCAAGAGACCCAGTACTTC. Amino acids: CASSPGVAGYQETQYF.

This rearrangement joins TRBV2 to TRBJ2-2; maybe TRBD1 (6 bases). Germline V lookup: CDR1 SNHLY, CDR2 FYNNEI. Trimming removed 7 bases from V and 2 bases from J, with 8 bases in between. This CDR3 region has 13 residues. The CDR3 bases are TGTGCCAGCACAGGGGATAACACCGGGGAGCTGTTTTTT. Protein sequence: CASTGDNTGELFF.

This clone was observed once. The rearrangement joins TRBV11-3 to TRBJ2-3; 8 nucleotides agree with TRBD1. Unmatched junction bases numbered 4, after V lost 5 bases and J lost 0 bases. This CDR3 has 15 amino acids. Germline V gene sequence: CDR1 SGHNT, CDR2 YENEEA. The CDR3: CASSPTGASTDTQYF. The CDR3 coding sequence is TGTGCCAGCAGCCCGACAGGGGCGAGCACAGATACGCAGTATTTT.

The CDR3 bases are TGTGCCAGCAGCTTAAGAGTTGGGGACTACCTCCGAGAGACCCAGTACTTC. Its translation: CASSLRVGDYLRETQYF. This chain uses TRBV7-2 with TRBJ2-5, with 7 bases fitting TRBD2. From germline, CDR1 is SGHTA and CDR2 FQGNSA. Trimming at V came to 2 bases and at J to 4 bases, leaving 13 bases not matched to a gene. The CDR3 consists of 17 residues.

The chain carries TRBV4-1 and TRBJ2-7; D is perhaps TRBD1 (6 bases). The germline V gene encodes CDR1 MGHRA and CDR2 YSYEKL. With 3 bases removed from V and 0 bases from J, the gap between germline ends came to 15 bases. This CDR3 is 16 amino acids long. In DNA form, the CDR3 reads TGCGCCAGCAGCCACCTGACAGGCCCGGGCTCCTACGAGCAGTACTTC. This gives the protein CASSHLTGPGSYEQYF.

The chain recombines TRBV18 with TRBJ2-7; 14 bases match TRBD2. The length of the CDR3 is 16 residues. Trimming at V came to 3 bases and at J to 2 bases, leaving 3 bases not matched to a gene. Germline loops: CDR1 KGHSH, CDR2 LQKENI. In nucleotides, the CDR3 is TGTGCCAGCTCACCGACTAGCGGGAGGGCCCCCTACGAGCAGTACTTC. It translates to CASSPTSGRAPYEQYF.

The chain is built from TRBV7-9 and TRBJ1-5; no definite D call. The CDR3 consists of 15 residues. Germline V CDR1 and CDR2: SEHNR, FQNEAQ (reference sequence). V shed 1 base and J shed 3 bases, with 10 bases lying between them. The CDR3: CASSLDGLNNQPQHF. The CDR3 coding sequence is TGTGCCAGCAGCTTAGATGGATTGAACAATCAGCCCCAGCATTTT.

V is TRBV6-5 and J is TRBJ1-3; the D gene is possibly TRBD1 (5 bases). V lost 0 bases and J 0 bases, leaving 6 bases between the germline ends. The CDR3 sequence is 15 residues long. Germline V gene data show CDR1 as MNHEY and CDR2 as SVGAGI. Here the CDR3 reads CASSYSGDSGNTIYF. The CDR3 DNA follows: TGTGCCAGCAGTTACTCAGGGGACTCTGGAAACACCATATATTTT.

This clone was observed a handful of times. The gene calls are TRBV7-8 and TRBJ1-2; D unclear. Germline V gene data show CDR1 as SGHVS and CDR2 as FQNEAQ. Trimming stripped 0 bases from V and 4 bases from J, with 9 bases between. The CDR3 sequence is 14 residues long. CDR3 in DNA: TGTGCCAGCAGCTTAGCGGAGGGTCCCTATGGCTACACCTTC. Translating it yields CASSLAEGPYGYTF.

The chain uses TRBV6-6 and TRBJ1-5; no firm D call. Trimming stripped 5 bases from V and 2 bases from J, with 13 bases between. Germline V gene sequence: CDR1 MNHNY, CDR2 SVGAGI (reference sequence). CDR3 length: 15 residues. CDR3 sequence: CASSRTSWGNQPQHF. Written as DNA, the CDR3 is TGTGCCAGCAGTCGGACCAGTTGGGGCAATCAGCCCCAGCATTTT.

This sequence joins TRBV5-1 and TRBJ1-2, with D possibly being TRBD1 (5 bases). The CDR3 runs to 14 residues. Trimming removed 4 bases from V and 5 bases from J, with 15 bases in between. Per the germline V gene, CDR1 is SGHRS and CDR2 is YFSETQ. CDR3 amino acids: CASSPGWEGYGYTF. Here the CDR3 DNA reads TGCGCCAGCAGCCCTGGCTGGGAGGGGTATGGCTACACCTTC.

The chain links TRBV30 to TRBJ1-2; D might be TRBD1 (5 bases). CDR3 length: 15 residues. In germline, CDR1 is GTSNPN, CDR2 SVGIG (reference sequence). With 4 bases removed from V and 2 bases from J, the gap between germline ends came to 17 bases. The CDR3 DNA sequence: TGTGCCTGGATTGCTCCGGGACGGAAGAACTATGGCTACACCTTC. Its protein product is CAWIAPGRKNYGYTF.